This T cell receptor (beta chain) was found in a study of blood T cell repertoires in COVID-19. Study information: Samples taken during acute and convalescent COVID-19 were collected in the United States, Italy and Spain. PBMCs, B-cell-depleted T cells, or T cells provided the cDNA or gDNA that made up the material.

Under the authors' procedure: Reference gene primers were amplified, and this amplification served to estimate nucleated cell counts. TCRdb keeps only in-frame clones here, not all; method: immunoSEQ multiplex PCR. V and J calls and clone size follow that table, whereas D and trimming were derived from the DNA. This sample has some 150,000 clones, with approximately 84% found just once. The V gene's germline CDR1 is LNHDA and CDR2 SQIVND (reference sequence). The CDR3 runs to 15 residues. Trimming removed 5 bases from V and 3 bases from J; junction bases left unmatched: 2. This rearrangement joins TRBV19 to TRBJ2-1, with 12 bases identical to TRBD2. The sequencing input was peripheral blood. This clonotype originated in a human donor in a cohort sampled during active COVID-19. CDR3 sequence: CASSRTSGVYNEQFF. CDR3 nucleotides: TGTGCCAGTAGTCGGACTAGCGGGGTCTACAATGAGCAGTTCTTC.